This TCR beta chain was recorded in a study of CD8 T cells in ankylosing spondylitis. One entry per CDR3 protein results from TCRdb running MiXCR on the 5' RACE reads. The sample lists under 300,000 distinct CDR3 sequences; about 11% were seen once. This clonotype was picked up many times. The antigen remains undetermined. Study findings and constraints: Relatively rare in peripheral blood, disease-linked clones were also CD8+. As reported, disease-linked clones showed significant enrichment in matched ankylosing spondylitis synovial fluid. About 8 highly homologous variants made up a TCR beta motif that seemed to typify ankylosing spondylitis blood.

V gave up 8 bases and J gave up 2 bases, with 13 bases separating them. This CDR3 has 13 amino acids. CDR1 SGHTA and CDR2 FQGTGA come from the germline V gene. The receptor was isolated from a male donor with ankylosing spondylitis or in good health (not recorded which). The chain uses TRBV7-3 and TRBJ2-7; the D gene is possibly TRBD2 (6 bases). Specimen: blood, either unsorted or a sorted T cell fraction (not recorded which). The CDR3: CASALSGAYEQYF. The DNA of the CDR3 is TGTGCCAGCGCGCTTTCGGGGGCCTACGAGCAGTACTTC.